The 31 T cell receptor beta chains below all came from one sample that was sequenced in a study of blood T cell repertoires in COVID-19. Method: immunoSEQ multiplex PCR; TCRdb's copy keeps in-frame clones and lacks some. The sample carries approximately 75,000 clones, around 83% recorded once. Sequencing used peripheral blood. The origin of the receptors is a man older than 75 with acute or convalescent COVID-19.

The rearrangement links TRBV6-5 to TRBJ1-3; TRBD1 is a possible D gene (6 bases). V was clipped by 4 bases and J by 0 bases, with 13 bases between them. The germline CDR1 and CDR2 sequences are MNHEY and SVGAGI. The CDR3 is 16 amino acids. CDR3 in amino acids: CASSLNRAHSGNTIYF. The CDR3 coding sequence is TGTGCCAGCAGTTTAAACAGGGCCCACTCTGGAAACACCATATATTTT.

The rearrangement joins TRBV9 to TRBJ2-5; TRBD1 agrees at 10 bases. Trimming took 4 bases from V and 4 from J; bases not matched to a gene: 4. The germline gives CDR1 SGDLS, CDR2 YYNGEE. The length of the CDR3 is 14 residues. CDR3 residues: CASSPTGGRETQYF. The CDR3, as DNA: TGTGCCAGCAGCCCGACAGGGGGCAGAGAGACCCAGTACTTC.

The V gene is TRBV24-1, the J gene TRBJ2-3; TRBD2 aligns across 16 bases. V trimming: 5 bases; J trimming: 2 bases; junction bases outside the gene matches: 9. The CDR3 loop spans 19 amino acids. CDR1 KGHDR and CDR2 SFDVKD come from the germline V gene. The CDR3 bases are TGTGCCACCAGTGCCCTCGGGACTAGCGGGGGGGGAAACACAGATACGCAGTATTTT. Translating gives CATSALGTSGGGNTDTQYF.

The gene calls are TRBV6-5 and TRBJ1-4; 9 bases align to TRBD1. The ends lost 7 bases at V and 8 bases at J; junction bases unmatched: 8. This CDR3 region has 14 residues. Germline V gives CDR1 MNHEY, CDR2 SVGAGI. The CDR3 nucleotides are TGTGCCAGCAATCTGGACAGGGGTAGCGAAAAACTGTTTTTT. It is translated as CASNLDRGSEKLFF.

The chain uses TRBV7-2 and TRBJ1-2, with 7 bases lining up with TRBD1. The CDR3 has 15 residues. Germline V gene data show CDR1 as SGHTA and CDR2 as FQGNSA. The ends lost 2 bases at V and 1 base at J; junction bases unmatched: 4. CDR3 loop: CASSLQTGINYGYTF. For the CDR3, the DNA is TGTGCCAGCAGCTTACAGACAGGGATTAACTATGGCTACACCTTC.

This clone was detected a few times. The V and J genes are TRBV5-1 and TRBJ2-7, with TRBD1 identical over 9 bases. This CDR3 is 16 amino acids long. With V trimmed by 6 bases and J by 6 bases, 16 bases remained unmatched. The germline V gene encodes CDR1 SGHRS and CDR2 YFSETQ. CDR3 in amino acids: CASMVGGGTGYAEQYF. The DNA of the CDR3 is TGCGCCAGCATGGTGGGAGGAGGGACAGGGTATGCCGAGCAGTACTTC.

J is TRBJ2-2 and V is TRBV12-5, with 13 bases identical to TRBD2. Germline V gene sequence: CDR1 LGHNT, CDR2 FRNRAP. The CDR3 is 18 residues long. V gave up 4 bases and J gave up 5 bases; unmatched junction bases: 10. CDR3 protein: CASGSYPGTSGETGELFF. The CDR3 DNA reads TGTGCTAGTGGTTCCTACCCGGGGACTAGCGGGGAGACCGGGGAGCTGTTTTTT.

The CDR3 sequence: CASSPRQGMNTEAFF. The CDR3 DNA reads TGTGCCAGCAGCCCCCGACAGGGGATGAACACTGAAGCTTTCTTT. The V and J genes are TRBV7-9 and TRBJ1-1; 8 positions match TRBD1. Germline trimming cut 5 bases from V and 0 bases from J; bases unmatched to any gene: 5. Germline CDR1 and CDR2: SEHNR and FQNEAQ (reference sequence). The CDR3 runs to 15 residues.

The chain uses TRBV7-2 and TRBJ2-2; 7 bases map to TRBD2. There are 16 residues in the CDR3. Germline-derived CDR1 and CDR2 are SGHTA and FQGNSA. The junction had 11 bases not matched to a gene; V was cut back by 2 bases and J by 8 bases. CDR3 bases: TGTGCCAGCAGCTTAAGTCCTAGCGGTGGAGGTGGGGAGCTGTTTTTT. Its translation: CASSLSPSGGGGELFF.

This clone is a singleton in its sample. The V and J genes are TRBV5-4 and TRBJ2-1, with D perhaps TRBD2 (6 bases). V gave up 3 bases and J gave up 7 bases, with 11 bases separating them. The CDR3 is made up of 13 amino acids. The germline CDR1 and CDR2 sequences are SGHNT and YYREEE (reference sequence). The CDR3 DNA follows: TGTGCCAGCAGCTGGGTACTAGCAAATGAGCAGTTCTTC. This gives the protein CASSWVLANEQFF.

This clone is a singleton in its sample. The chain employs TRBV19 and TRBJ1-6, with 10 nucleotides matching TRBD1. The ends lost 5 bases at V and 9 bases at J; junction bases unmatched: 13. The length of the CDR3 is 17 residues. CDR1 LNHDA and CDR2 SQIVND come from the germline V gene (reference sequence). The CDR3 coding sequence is TGTGCCAGTAGTCTCCGAGACAGGGGGCGCTTATTTTCACCCCTCCACTTT. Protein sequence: CASSLRDRGRLFSPLHF.

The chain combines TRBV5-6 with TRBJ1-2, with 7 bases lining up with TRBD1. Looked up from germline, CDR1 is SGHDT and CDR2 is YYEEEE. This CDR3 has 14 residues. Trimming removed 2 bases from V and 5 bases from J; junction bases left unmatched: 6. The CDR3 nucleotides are TGTGCCAGCAGCTTAGGGGGCGCCGGGTATGGCTACACCTTC. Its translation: CASSLGGAGYGYTF.

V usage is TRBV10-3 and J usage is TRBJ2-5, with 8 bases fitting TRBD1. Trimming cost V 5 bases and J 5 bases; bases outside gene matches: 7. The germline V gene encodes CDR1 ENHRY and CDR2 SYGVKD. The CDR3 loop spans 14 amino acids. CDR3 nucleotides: TGTGCCATCAGTCCTTCGACAGGGGAGGAGACCCAGTACTTC. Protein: CAISPSTGEETQYF.

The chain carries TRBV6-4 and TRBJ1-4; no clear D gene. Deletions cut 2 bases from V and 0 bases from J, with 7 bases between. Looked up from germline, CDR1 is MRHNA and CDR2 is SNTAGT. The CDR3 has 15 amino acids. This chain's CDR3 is CASSDGRATNEKLFF. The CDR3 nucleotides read TGTGCCAGCAGTGACGGTCGGGCAACTAATGAAAAACTGTTTTTT.

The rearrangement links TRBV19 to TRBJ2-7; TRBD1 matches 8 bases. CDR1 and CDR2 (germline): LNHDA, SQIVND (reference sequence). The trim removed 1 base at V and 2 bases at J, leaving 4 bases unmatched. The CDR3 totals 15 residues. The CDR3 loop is CASSIVGDRPYEQYF. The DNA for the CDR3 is TGTGCCAGTAGTATAGTAGGGGACAGGCCCTACGAGCAGTACTTC.

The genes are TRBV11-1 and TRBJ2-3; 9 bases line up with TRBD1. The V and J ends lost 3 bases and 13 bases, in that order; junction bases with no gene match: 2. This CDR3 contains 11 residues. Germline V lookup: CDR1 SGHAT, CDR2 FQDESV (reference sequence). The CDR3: CASSFGDREYF. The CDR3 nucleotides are TGTGCCAGCAGCTTCGGGGACAGGGAGTATTTT.

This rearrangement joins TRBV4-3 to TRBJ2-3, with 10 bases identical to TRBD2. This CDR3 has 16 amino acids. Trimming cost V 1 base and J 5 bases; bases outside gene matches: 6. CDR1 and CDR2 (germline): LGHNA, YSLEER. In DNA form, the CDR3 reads TGCGCCAGCAGCCAAGGCGCTAGCGGGAGCGGAGATACGCAGTATTTT. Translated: CASSQGASGSGDTQYF.

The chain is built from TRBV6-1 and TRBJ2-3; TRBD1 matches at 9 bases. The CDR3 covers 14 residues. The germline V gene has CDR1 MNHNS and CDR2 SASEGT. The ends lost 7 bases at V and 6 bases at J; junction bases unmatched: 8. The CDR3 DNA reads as TGTGCCAGCAAAAGACAGGGGGAGATGGATACGCAGTATTTT. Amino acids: CASKRQGEMDTQYF.

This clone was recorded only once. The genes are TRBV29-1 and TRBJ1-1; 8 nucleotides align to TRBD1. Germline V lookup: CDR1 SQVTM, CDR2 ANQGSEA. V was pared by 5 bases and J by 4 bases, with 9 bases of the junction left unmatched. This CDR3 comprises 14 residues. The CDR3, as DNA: TGCAGCGTTTCCGGACAGGGTGTGGGCACTGAAGCTTTCTTT. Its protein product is CSVSGQGVGTEAFF.

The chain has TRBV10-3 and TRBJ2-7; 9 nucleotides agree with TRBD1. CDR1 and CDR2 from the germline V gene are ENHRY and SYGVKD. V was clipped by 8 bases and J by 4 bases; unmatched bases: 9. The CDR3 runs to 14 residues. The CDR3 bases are TGTGCCATCGGACAGGGGCATTTAGTTTACGAGCAGTACTTC. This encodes CAIGQGHLVYEQYF.

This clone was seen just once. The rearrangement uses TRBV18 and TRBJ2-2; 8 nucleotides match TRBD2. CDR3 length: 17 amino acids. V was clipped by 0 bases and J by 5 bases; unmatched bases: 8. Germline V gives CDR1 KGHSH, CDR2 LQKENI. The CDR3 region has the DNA TGTGCCAGCTCACCACCCTCCAGCGGGGGAAGAACCGGGGAGCTGTTTTTT. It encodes CASSPPSSGGRTGELFF. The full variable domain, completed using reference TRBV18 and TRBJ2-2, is NAGVMQNPRHLVRRRGQEARLRCSPMKGHSHVYWYRQLPEEGLKFMVYLQKENIIDESGMPKERFSAEFPKEGPSILRIQQVVRGDSAAYFCASSPPSSGGRTGELFFGEGSRLTVL.

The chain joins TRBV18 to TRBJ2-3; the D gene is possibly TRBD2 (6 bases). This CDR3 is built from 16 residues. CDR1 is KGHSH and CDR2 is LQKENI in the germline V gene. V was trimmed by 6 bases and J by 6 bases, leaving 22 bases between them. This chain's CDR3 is CASSPGIGGFGDTQYF. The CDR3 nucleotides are TGTGCCAGCTCCCCCGGCATCGGGGGATTTGGGGATACGCAGTATTTT.

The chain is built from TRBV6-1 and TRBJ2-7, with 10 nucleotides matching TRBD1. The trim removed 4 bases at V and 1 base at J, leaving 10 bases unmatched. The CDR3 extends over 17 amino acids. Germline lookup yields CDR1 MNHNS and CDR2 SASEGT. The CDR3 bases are TGTGCCAGCAGTGTATCGACCGGGACAGGGGTTTCCTACGAGCAGTACTTC. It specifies CASSVSTGTGVSYEQYF.

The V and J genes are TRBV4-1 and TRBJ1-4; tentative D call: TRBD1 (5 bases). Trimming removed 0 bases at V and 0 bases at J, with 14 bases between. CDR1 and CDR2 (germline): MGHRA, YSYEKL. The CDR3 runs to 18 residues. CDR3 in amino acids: CASSQDHLRGTTNEKLFF. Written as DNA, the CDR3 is TGCGCCAGCAGCCAAGATCACCTAAGGGGTACAACTAATGAAAAACTGTTTTTT.

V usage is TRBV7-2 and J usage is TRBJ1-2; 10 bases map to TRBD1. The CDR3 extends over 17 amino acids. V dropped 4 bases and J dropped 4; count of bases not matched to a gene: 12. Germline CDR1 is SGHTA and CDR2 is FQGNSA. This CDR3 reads CASSSRTGGFTGYGYTF. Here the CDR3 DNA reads TGTGCCAGCAGCTCCAGGACAGGGGGGTTTACTGGCTATGGCTACACCTTC.

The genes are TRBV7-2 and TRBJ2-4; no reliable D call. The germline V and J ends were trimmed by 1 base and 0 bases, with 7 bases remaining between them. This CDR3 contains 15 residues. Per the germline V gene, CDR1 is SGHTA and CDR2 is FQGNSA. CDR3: CASSLGGLAKNIQYF. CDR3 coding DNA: TGTGCCAGCAGCTTAGGCGGCCTAGCCAAAAACATTCAGTACTTC.

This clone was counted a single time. CDR3 in amino acids: CASRISQGNYGYTF. CDR3 in DNA: TGTGCCAGCAGGATTTCACAGGGGAACTATGGCTACACCTTC. This sequence joins TRBV6-5 and TRBJ1-2; 7 positions match TRBD1. CDR3 size: 14 residues. With 6 bases clipped from V and 2 bases from J, the junction kept 6 bases outside the gene matches. Germline CDR1 and CDR2: MNHEY and SVGAGI.

The CDR3 is CASSLEARGVGYTF. CDR3 in DNA: TGTGCCAGCAGCTTGGAGGCCAGGGGAGTGGGCTACACCTTC. The chain joins TRBV5-6 to TRBJ1-2, with D possibly being TRBD1 (6 bases). Germline values: CDR1 SGHDT, CDR2 YYEEEE. V lost 0 bases and J lost 8, with 14 bases in between. This CDR3 is built from 14 residues.

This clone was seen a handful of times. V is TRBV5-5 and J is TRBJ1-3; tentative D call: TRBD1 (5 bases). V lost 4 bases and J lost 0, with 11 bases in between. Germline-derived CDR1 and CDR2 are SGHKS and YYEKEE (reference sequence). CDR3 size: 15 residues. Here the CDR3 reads CASSPGLFSGNTIYF. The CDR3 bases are TGTGCCAGCAGCCCGGGACTCTTCTCTGGAAACACCATATATTTT. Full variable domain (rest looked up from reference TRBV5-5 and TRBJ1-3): DAGVTQSPTHLIKTRGQQVTLRCSPISGHKSVSWYQQVLGQGPQFIFQYYEKEERGRGNFPDRFSARQFPNYSSELNVNALLLGDSALYLCASSPGLFSGNTIYFGEGSWLTVV.

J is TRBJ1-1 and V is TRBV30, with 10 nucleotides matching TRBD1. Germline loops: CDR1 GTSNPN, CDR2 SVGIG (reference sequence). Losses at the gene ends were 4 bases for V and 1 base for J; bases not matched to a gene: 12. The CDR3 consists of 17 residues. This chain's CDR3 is CAWTSGTGVNRNTEAFF. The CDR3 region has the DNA TGTGCCTGGACCTCCGGGACAGGGGTTAATCGGAACACTGAAGCTTTCTTT.

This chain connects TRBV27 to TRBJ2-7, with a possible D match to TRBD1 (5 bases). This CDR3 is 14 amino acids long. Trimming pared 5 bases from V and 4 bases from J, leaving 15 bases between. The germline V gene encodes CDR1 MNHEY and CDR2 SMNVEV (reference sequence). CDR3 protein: CASSPQGLAYEQYF. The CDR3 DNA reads TGTGCCAGCAGTCCGCAGGGATTGGCTTACGAGCAGTACTTC.